The TCR beta chain under discussion was sequenced for a study of regulatory T cells in long-lasting Graves disease. This clonotype was detected a few times. The target antigen is unknown. One base away lies a much larger clone, so this may be a sequencing read error. Building the TCR beta libraries relied on iRepertoire HTBI primers, and CDR3 regions underwent Arm-PCR. In the original analysis: Identification yielded 60 or so TRBV and about 15 TRBJ segments across samples. TCRdb fed the multiplex PCR reads into MiXCR, producing one record per CDR3 protein. It is TCRdb's table, rather than the study itself, that gives the V and J calls and clone size. The sample carries 420,000 or so distinct CDR3 sequences, 23% recorded once. The study's findings and limits: It was in persistent disease that TRBV28, TRBJ1-2 and TRBJ2-5 were favored. Investigators studied peripheral blood only, not thyroid tissue.

Time point here: persistent/refractory GD, antithyroid drugs over 5 years with positive TRAb. PBMC RNA served as the TCR library source. This CDR3 comprises 17 residues. Per the germline V gene, CDR1 is SGHDT and CDR2 is YYEEEE. Here the sequenced sample was peripheral blood mononuclear cells (PBMCs), taken when the disease was refractory, from a patient treated with antithyroid drugs. The gene calls are TRBV5-6 and TRBJ1-4; TRBD1 is a possible D gene (5 bases). This receptor was taken from a female donor with Graves disease. The CDR3 reads CASSLVGDPATNKKLFF. Written as DNA, the CDR3 is TGTGCCAGCAGCTTGGTTGGGGACCCCGCAACTAATAAAAAACTGTTTTTT.